These 27 T cell receptor beta chains share one sample of origin, sequenced in a study of blood T cell repertoires in COVID-19. Using immunoSEQ multiplex PCR, the repertoire was profiled, and TCRdb retains in-frame clones only, with some absent. The table records some 200,000 clones, approximately 84% of them present only once. The specimen sequenced was peripheral blood. These TCRs come from an older woman with acute or convalescent COVID-19.

This chain joins TRBV2 and TRBJ1-2; D not certain. Per germline, CDR1 SNHLY and CDR2 FYNNEI. V dropped 7 bases and J dropped 6 bases, with 15 bases sitting between them. The CDR3 has 13 amino acids. CDR3 region: CASKVQYWDGYTF. CDR3 in DNA: TGTGCCAGCAAAGTACAGTATTGGGATGGCTACACCTTC.

V and J are TRBV27 and TRBJ1-4; 7 bases line up with TRBD1. The CDR3 runs to 17 residues. V trimming: 3 bases; J trimming: 0 bases; junction bases outside the gene matches: 7. CDR1 MNHEY and CDR2 SMNVEV come from the germline V gene (reference sequence). CDR3 protein: CASSFVGRGATNEKLFF. CDR3 nucleotides: TGTGCCAGCAGTTTCGTCGGCAGGGGGGCAACTAATGAAAAACTGTTTTTT. Variable domain in full (rest from reference TRBV27 and TRBJ1-4): EAQVTQNPRYLITVTGKKLTVTCSQNMNHEYMSWYRQDPGLGLRQIYYSMNVEVTDKGDVPEGYKVSRKEKRNFPLILESPSPNQTSLYFCASSFVGRGATNEKLFFGSGTQLSVL.

DNA of the CDR3: TGTGCCAGCAGCCAAGATCATGGGGCGGGGGCCTTTTCAGGGGCCAACGTCCTGACTTTC. Its protein is CASSQDHGAGAFSGANVLTF. J is TRBJ2-6 and V is TRBV4-2, with D tentatively TRBD2 (7 bases). The CDR3 is 20 amino acids. CDR1 is LGHNA, CDR2 YNFKEQ, per germline. V lost 0 bases and J lost 4, with 22 bases in between.

The chain is built from TRBV5-6 and TRBJ2-7, with D possibly TRBD2 on 6 matching bases. The CDR3 spans 15 residues. Trimming took off 3 bases at V and 2 bases at J, with 15 bases between the two ends. Germline CDR1 is SGHDT and CDR2 is YYEEEE. This CDR3 is CASSSGREPPYEQYF. CDR3 sequence (DNA): TGTGCCAGCAGCTCGGGACGGGAGCCTCCCTACGAGCAGTACTTC.

This chain links TRBV4-2 with TRBJ2-2; a weak D match, TRBD2 (7 bases). Germline CDR1 is LGHNA and CDR2 is YNFKEQ. This CDR3 region has 18 residues. V dropped 4 bases and J dropped 2 bases, with 20 bases sitting between them. CDR3 region: CASSPNRGGGTNTGELFF. DNA of the CDR3: TGTGCCAGCAGCCCGAATCGAGGGGGGGGTACTAACACCGGGGAGCTGTTTTTT.

This clone was seen a few times. The rearrangement uses TRBV18 and TRBJ1-1, with 9 bases matching TRBD1. This CDR3 contains 11 residues. Germline CDR1 KGHSH, CDR2 LQKENI. V dropped 9 bases and J dropped 11; count of bases not matched to a gene: 7. For the CDR3, the DNA is TGTGCCAGTTCAAAGGGACAGGGCGCTTTCTTT. This codes for CASSKGQGAFF.

The chain has TRBV3-1 (or the pseudogene TRBV3-2) and TRBJ1-2, with D uncertain. V lost 4 bases and J lost 6, with 12 bases in between. CDR3 length: 13 residues. Germline-derived CDR1 and CDR2 are LGHDT and YNNKEL (reference sequence). CDR3 DNA: TGTGCCAGCAGCCTCCGGGATAAGGATGGCTACACCTTC. Translating it yields CASSLRDKDGYTF.

This clone was picked up a small number of times. The CDR3 sequence: CASSEDSSGGYTF. CDR3 DNA: TGTGCCAGCAGTGAAGACAGCAGCGGTGGCTACACCTTC. This chain links TRBV6-1 with TRBJ1-2, with D unclear. In germline, CDR1 is MNHNS, CDR2 SASEGT. The CDR3 loop spans 13 amino acids. The V gene lost 1 base and the J gene lost 7 bases, with 10 bases spanning the gap.

V gene TRBV12-3 or TRBV12-4 combines with J gene TRBJ2-1; tentatively, D is TRBD1 (6 bases). The CDR3 contains 12 residues. Trimming stripped 6 bases from V and 9 bases from J, with 12 bases between. In DNA form, the CDR3 reads TGTGCCAGCAGCTACAGGGTGGGTGAGCAGTTCTTC. Translation gives CASSYRVGEQFF.

Comment on this clone: Other nucleotide sequences from this sample produce the same CDR3. V and J are TRBV9 and TRBJ1-2; TRBD1 agrees at 8 bases. The V segment lost 4 bases and the J segment 6 bases; nucleotides outside the gene matches: 5. Per the germline V gene, CDR1 is SGDLS and CDR2 is YYNGEE. The CDR3 contains 13 residues. CDR3 loop: CASSPGQGDGYTF. The CDR3 bases are TGTGCCAGCAGCCCTGGACAGGGTGATGGCTACACCTTC.

The chain couples TRBV7-2 to TRBJ1-4; the D is unclear. The germline V and J ends were trimmed by 2 bases and 8 bases, with 15 bases remaining between them. CDR3 length: 15 amino acids. Germline V lookup: CDR1 SGHTA, CDR2 FQGNSA. In DNA form, the CDR3 reads TGTGCCAGCAGCTTAATTAACCTGCCGGGGGAAAAACTGTTTTTT. Residues: CASSLINLPGEKLFF.

The CDR3 reads CATQELDTGELFF. Written as DNA, the CDR3 is TGTGCCACCCAAGAGTTGGACACCGGGGAGCTGTTTTTT. This chain connects TRBV19 to TRBJ2-2; D call uncertain. Trimming pared 10 bases from V and 3 bases from J, leaving 12 bases between. The CDR3 spans 13 residues. Germline CDR1 LNHDA, CDR2 SQIVND (reference sequence).

Written as DNA, the CDR3 is TGTGCCAGCAGCTCATGGACAGGGGTTTTTAATGGAAACACCATATATTTT. This sequence encodes CASSSWTGVFNGNTIYF. This rearrangement joins TRBV7-9 to TRBJ1-3, with 9 positions matching TRBD1. This CDR3 has 17 residues. Germline trimming cut 4 bases from V and 3 bases from J; bases unmatched to any gene: 10. Germline CDR1 SEHNR, CDR2 FQNEAQ (reference sequence).

This chain uses TRBV5-5 with TRBJ2-5; 8 nucleotides align to TRBD2. Germline CDR1 and CDR2: SGHKS and YYEKEE (reference sequence). V lost 2 bases to trimming and J lost 4 bases; unmatched junction nucleotides: 4. The CDR3 contains 14 residues. The CDR3 sequence is CASSLRAGGETQYF. The CDR3 DNA is TGTGCCAGCAGCTTACGGGCGGGGGGAGAGACCCAGTACTTC. The variable domain in full, with the rest retrieved from reference TRBV5-5 and TRBJ2-5, is DAGVTQSPTHLIKTRGQQVTLRCSPISGHKSVSWYQQVLGQGPQFIFQYYEKEERGRGNFPDRFSARQFPNYSSELNVNALLLGDSALYLCASSLRAGGETQYFGPGTRLLVL.

The CDR3: CASSKEGGRSDTQYF. The CDR3 region has the DNA TGTGCCAGCAGCAAAGAAGGGGGACGGTCAGATACGCAGTATTTT. The V call is TRBV7-9, the J call TRBJ2-3, with a possible D match to TRBD1 (6 bases). Trimming pared 5 bases from V and 4 bases from J, leaving 16 bases between. Germline CDR1 is SEHNR and CDR2 is FQNEAQ (reference sequence). This CDR3 comprises 15 residues. The complete variable domain, with remaining parts taken from reference TRBV7-9 and TRBJ2-3, reads DTGVSQNPRHKITKRGQNVTFRCDPISEHNRLYWYRQTLGQGPEFLTYFQNEAQLEKSRLLSDRFSAERPKGSFSTLEIQRTEQGDSAMYLCASSKEGGRSDTQYFGPGTRLTVL.

V usage is TRBV14 and J usage is TRBJ1-3; 9 positions agree with TRBD1. The germline gives CDR1 SGHDN, CDR2 FVKESK. This CDR3 contains 20 residues. J gave up 0 bases and V 4 bases, and 16 bases lay outside the gene matches. The CDR3 reads CASSPRTGTGRFLSGNTIYF. Here the CDR3 DNA reads TGTGCCAGCAGCCCTCGAACCGGGACAGGGAGATTTCTCTCTGGAAACACCATATATTTT. The variable domain in full, with the rest retrieved from reference TRBV14 and TRBJ1-3, is EAGVTQFPSHSVIEKGQTVTLRCDPISGHDNLYWYRRVMGKEIKFLLHFVKESKQDESGMPNNRFLAERTGGTYSTLKVQPAELEDSGVYFCASSPRTGTGRFLSGNTIYFGEGSWLTVV.

This clone occurred once. V and J are TRBV7-9 and TRBJ1-4, with D hard to call. V lost 1 base and J 7 bases, leaving 13 bases between the germline ends. This CDR3 contains 15 residues. The germline V gene encodes CDR1 SEHNR and CDR2 FQNEAQ (reference sequence). The CDR3 nucleotides are TGTGCCAGCAGCTTAGTAGCCGGGTCTGGTGAAAAACTGTTTTTT. Translated, it gives CASSLVAGSGEKLFF.

This clone was seen a few times. The rearrangement joins TRBV5-4 to TRBJ2-7, with TRBD1 identical over 7 bases. Germline trimming cut 4 bases from V and 6 bases from J; bases unmatched to any gene: 13. The length of the CDR3 is 15 residues. Germline CDR1 reads SGHNT; CDR2 reads YYREEE (reference sequence). As DNA, the CDR3 is TGTGCCAGCAGCCGACCGGGACAGATAACCAGCGAGCAGTACTTC. Translated: CASSRPGQITSEQYF. The complete variable domain, with remaining parts taken from reference TRBV5-4 and TRBJ2-7, reads ETGVTQSPTHLIKTRGQQVTLRCSSQSGHNTVSWYQQALGQGPQFIFQYYREEENGRGNFPPRFSGLQFPNYSSELNVNALELDDSALYLCASSRPGQITSEQYFGPGTRLTVT.

The V gene is TRBV18, the J gene TRBJ2-5, with TRBD2 identical over 14 bases. This CDR3 region has 17 residues. Losses at the gene ends were 3 bases for V and 7 bases for J; bases not matched to a gene: 10. CDR1 and CDR2 from the germline V gene are KGHSH and LQKENI. The CDR3 coding sequence is TGTGCCAGCTCACCGGGGACTAGCGGGGGCCCCGTATGGACCCAGTACTTC. Amino acid sequence: CASSPGTSGGPVWTQYF.

The CDR3 DNA sequence: TGTGCCAGCTCACCATCGGGGACTAGCACAGATACGCAGTATTTT. Translating gives CASSPSGTSTDTQYF. V gene TRBV18 combines with J gene TRBJ2-3, with D perhaps TRBD2 (6 bases). The V gene's germline CDR1 is KGHSH and CDR2 LQKENI. V was shortened by 2 bases and J by 0 bases, with 9 bases between the two germline ends. The CDR3 covers 15 residues. The full variable domain, with the rest looked up from reference TRBV18 and TRBJ2-3, is NAGVMQNPRHLVRRRGQEARLRCSPMKGHSHVYWYRQLPEEGLKFMVYLQKENIIDESGMPKERFSAEFPKEGPSILRIQQVVRGDSAAYFCASSPSGTSTDTQYFGPGTRLTVL.

J is TRBJ1-2 and V is TRBV5-6, with a weak D call TRBD1 (5 bases). The germline V gene has CDR1 SGHDT and CDR2 YYEEEE. This CDR3 has 13 residues. Trimming cost V 7 bases and J 1 base, with 11 bases left between them. CDR3 in amino acids: CASRQTLNYGYTF. CDR3 coding DNA: TGTGCCAGCCGACAGACCCTTAACTATGGCTACACCTTC.

V and J are TRBV3-1 (or the pseudogene TRBV3-2) and TRBJ2-4; D is possibly TRBD1 (7 bases). The CDR3 has 13 residues. V was cut by 0 bases and J by 12 bases, with 12 bases left in between. Germline V lookup: CDR1 LGHDT, CDR2 YNNKEL (reference sequence). CDR3 residues: CASSQDRGTAQYF. The CDR3 coding sequence is TGTGCCAGCAGCCAAGATCGGGGGACAGCTCAGTACTTC.

V and J are TRBV18 and TRBJ1-2; D is uncertain. Trimming pared 2 bases from V and 5 bases from J, leaving 21 bases between. The CDR3 runs to 17 residues. In germline, CDR1 is KGHSH, CDR2 LQKENI. The CDR3 region is CASSPIIKTKYQYGYTF. CDR3 coding DNA: TGTGCCAGCTCACCAATTATCAAAACAAAGTATCAGTATGGCTACACCTTC.

The sample holds a few counts of this clone. The chain couples TRBV18 to TRBJ1-2, with a weak D call TRBD1 (6 bases). Trimming took 3 bases from V and 8 from J, leaving 19 bases between them. Germline loops: CDR1 KGHSH, CDR2 LQKENI. The CDR3 has 15 residues. The CDR3 loop is CASSPDSRGAHGYTF. CDR3 sequence (DNA): TGTGCCAGCTCACCCGACTCACGGGGGGCGCACGGCTACACCTTC.

In nucleotides, the CDR3 is TGTGCCAGCAGCTACCAAGCGGGGGCCAACACCGGGGAGCTGTTTTTT. It encodes CASSYQAGANTGELFF. The V gene is TRBV9, the J gene TRBJ2-2, with TRBD2 matching over 8 bases. The ends lost 4 bases at V and 2 bases at J; junction bases unmatched: 7. This CDR3 spans 16 amino acids. The germline V gene has CDR1 SGDLS and CDR2 YYNGEE.

The chain has TRBV5-1 and TRBJ2-1; D uncertain. V lost 2 bases and J lost 9, with 12 bases in between. In germline, CDR1 is SGHRS, CDR2 YFSETQ. The CDR3 runs 13 residues. The CDR3 is CASSFYGYAEQFF. The CDR3 DNA sequence: TGCGCCAGCAGCTTCTACGGGTACGCTGAGCAGTTCTTC.

The rearrangement joins TRBV6-5 to TRBJ2-7; D not certain. Trimming took off 8 bases at V and 1 base at J, with 6 bases between the two ends. The V gene's germline CDR1 is MNHEY and CDR2 SVGAGI. There are 11 residues in the CDR3. CDR3 DNA sequence: TGTGCCAGCGGCTTTTCCTACGAGCAGTACTTC. This codes for CASGFSYEQYF.